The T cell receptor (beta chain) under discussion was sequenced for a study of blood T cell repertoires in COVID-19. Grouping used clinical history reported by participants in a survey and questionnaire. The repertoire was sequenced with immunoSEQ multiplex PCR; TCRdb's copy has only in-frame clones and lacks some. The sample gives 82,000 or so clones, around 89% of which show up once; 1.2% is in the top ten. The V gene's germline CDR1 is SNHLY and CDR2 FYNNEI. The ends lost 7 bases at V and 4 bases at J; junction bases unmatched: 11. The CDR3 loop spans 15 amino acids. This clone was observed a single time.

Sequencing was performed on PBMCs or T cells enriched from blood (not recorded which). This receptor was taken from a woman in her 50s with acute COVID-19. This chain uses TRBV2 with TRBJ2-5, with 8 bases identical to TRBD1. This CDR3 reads CASTHLSGGPETQYF. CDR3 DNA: TGTGCCAGCACGCACCTCTCAGGGGGCCCAGAGACCCAGTACTTC.